The 26 T cell receptor beta chains listed next were all sequenced from one sample in a study of glioma-infiltrating T cells after dendritic cell vaccination. Time point given: after dendritic cell vaccination, including at tumor progression/relapse. The table came from immunoSEQ multiplex PCR; TCRdb's copy has only in-frame clones and leaves some out. The data show under 130,000 clones, 90% seen once. The sample consisted of blood, taken after dendritic cell vaccination. The source of these receptors is a human donor with glioblastoma.

The rearrangement uses TRBV2 and TRBJ2-7; 7 bases map to TRBD1. CDR3 length equals 12 residues. Germline V gene data show CDR1 as SNHLY and CDR2 as FYNNEI. V lost 7 bases to trimming and J lost 4 bases; unmatched junction nucleotides: 4. The CDR3, as DNA: TGTGCCAGCAAAAGACAGGGTTACGAGCAGTACTTC. This gives the protein CASKRQGYEQYF.

The rearrangement joins TRBV29-1 to TRBJ2-7; TRBD2 matches at 8 bases. This CDR3 comprises 15 residues. Germline trimming cut 1 base from V and 2 bases from J; bases unmatched to any gene: 7. Germline CDR1 reads SQVTM; CDR2 reads ANQGSEA. As DNA, the CDR3 is TGCAGCGTTGAAGGTCGAGCGGGGGATGCCTACGAGCAGTACTTC. It codes for CSVEGRAGDAYEQYF.

This clone showed up just once. The chain employs TRBV6-6 and TRBJ2-7, with 11 positions matching TRBD2. V shed 4 bases and J 6 bases; nucleotides not matched to a gene: 8. The CDR3 is 15 amino acids. Germline CDR1 reads MNHNY; CDR2 reads SVGAGI (reference sequence). In nucleotides, the CDR3 is TGTGCCAGCAGTTCCTTAGCGGGGGGGGTGGTCGAGCAGTACTTC. Its translation is CASSSLAGGVVEQYF.

The V call is TRBV11-1, the J call TRBJ2-6; TRBD1 aligns across 9 bases. CDR3 length equals 18 residues. V was clipped by 5 bases and J by 0 bases; unmatched bases: 8. Germline V gives CDR1 SGHAT, CDR2 FQDESV (reference sequence). The CDR3 loop reads CASSLRDRAVSGANVLTF. The CDR3 nucleotides read TGTGCCAGCAGCCTCCGGGACAGGGCGGTCTCTGGGGCCAACGTCCTGACTTTC.

CDR3 nucleotides: TGTGCCAGTAGTTTCGCGGGACTCACAGATACGCAGTATTTT. Protein sequence: CASSFAGLTDTQYF. The V call is TRBV19, the J call TRBJ2-3, with a possible D match to TRBD2 (6 bases). Trimming shortened V by 5 bases and J by 2 bases, and 11 bases separated the two germline ends. Germline assignment: CDR1 LNHDA and CDR2 SQIVND (reference sequence). This CDR3 spans 14 amino acids. Using reference TRBV19 and TRBJ2-3 for the parts outside the CDR3, the full variable domain is DGGITQSPKYLFRKEGQNVTLSCEQNLNHDAMYWYRQDPGQGLRLIYYSQIVNDFQKGDIAEGYSVSREKKESFPLTVTSAQKNPTAFYLCASSFAGLTDTQYFGPGTRLTVL.

The chain links TRBV6-1 to TRBJ2-5; a possible D gene is TRBD2 (5 bases). Trimming left V 0 bases short and J 5 bases short, with 22 bases between. From germline, CDR1 is MNHNS and CDR2 SASEGT. This CDR3 has 18 residues. As DNA, the CDR3 is TGTGCCAGCAGTGAAGCGCGTATACTTCGTGGCCCGGGGGAGACCCAGTACTTC. Amino acid sequence: CASSEARILRGPGETQYF.

J is TRBJ2-7 and V is TRBV19; possible D gene TRBD1, 6 bases. CDR3 size: 14 residues. Germline values: CDR1 LNHDA, CDR2 SQIVND (reference sequence). The V end lost 1 base, the J end lost 3 bases, and 10 bases lay between the germline ends. CDR3 nucleotide sequence: TGTGCCAGTAGTATAGGAGGGGGTAGCTACGAGCAGTACTTC. Its protein product is CASSIGGGSYEQYF.

The chain employs TRBV5-1 and TRBJ2-7; 8 bases agree with TRBD2. Per germline, CDR1 SGHRS and CDR2 YFSETQ. Unmatched junction bases numbered 7, after V lost 2 bases and J lost 3 bases. The CDR3 is 15 residues long. The CDR3 sequence: CASSLAPAGGYEQYF. CDR3 bases: TGCGCCAGCAGCTTAGCCCCGGCGGGGGGCTACGAGCAGTACTTC.

The V and J genes are TRBV7-2 and TRBJ2-1; TRBD2 agrees at 9 bases. CDR1 and CDR2 from the germline V gene are SGHTA and FQGNSA. The ends lost 2 bases at V and 4 bases at J; junction bases unmatched: 6. This CDR3 is 16 amino acids long. CDR3 nucleotide sequence: TGTGCCAGCAGCTTAATCAGCACTAGCGGGTACAATGAGCAGTTCTTC. Residues: CASSLISTSGYNEQFF.

This chain uses TRBV6-5 with TRBJ1-1; perhaps TRBD1 as D (5 bases). CDR1 is MNHEY and CDR2 is SVGAGI in the germline V gene. Deletions cut 6 bases from V and 2 bases from J, with 10 bases between. The CDR3 runs to 13 residues. The CDR3 loop reads CASSLTGNTEAFF. CDR3 coding DNA: TGTGCCAGCAGCCTAACAGGAAACACTGAAGCTTTCTTT.

The rearrangement links TRBV30 to TRBJ2-6; 8 nucleotides line up with TRBD1. The CDR3 spans 15 residues. Germline CDR1 GTSNPN, CDR2 SVGIG (reference sequence). The V gene end was trimmed by 8 bases and the J gene end by 4 bases; junction bases not matched to a gene: 10. CDR3 DNA sequence: TGTGCCCTACAGGACAGGGTGGCCGGGGCCAACGTCCTGACTTTC. This translates into CALQDRVAGANVLTF.

About this clone: In the same sample, other DNA sequences code for this CDR3. This chain connects TRBV7-2 to TRBJ1-5; D may be TRBD1 (6 bases). The CDR3 runs to 13 residues. V was clipped by 4 bases and J by 2 bases, with 6 bases between them. In germline, CDR1 is SGHTA, CDR2 FQGNSA. CDR3 bases: TGTGCCAGCAGCTACAGGGGCAATCAGCCCCAGCATTTT. Amino acids: CASSYRGNQPQHF.

The chain is built from TRBV2 and TRBJ2-7, with D possibly matching TRBD2 (6 bases). Germline V lookup: CDR1 SNHLY, CDR2 FYNNEI. Trimming removed 7 bases from V and 3 bases from J, with 16 bases in between. The CDR3 contains 14 residues. Here the CDR3 DNA reads TGTGCCAGCAAGGGCCTAGCGACGAGCTACGAGCAGTACTTC. Encoded protein: CASKGLATSYEQYF.

This sequence joins TRBV4-1 and TRBJ2-7; TRBD1 aligns across 9 bases. The CDR3 is 14 amino acids. V gave up 8 bases and J gave up 3 bases; unmatched junction bases: 8. Germline CDR1 MGHRA, CDR2 YSYEKL. The DNA of the CDR3 is TGCGCCAGCGGGAATCCGGGACAGGGCTACGAGCAGTACTTC. It is translated as CASGNPGQGYEQYF.

V usage is TRBV30 and J usage is TRBJ2-1; D possibly corresponds to TRBD2 (6 bases). V dropped 0 bases and J dropped 5 bases, with 17 bases sitting between them. The CDR3 sequence is 16 residues long. CDR1 is GTSNPN, CDR2 SVGIG, per germline (reference sequence). The chain's CDR3 is CAWSVWALASHNEQFF. Here the CDR3 DNA reads TGTGCCTGGAGTGTATGGGCACTAGCTTCCCACAATGAGCAGTTCTTC.

CDR3 DNA sequence: TGCGCCAGCAGCCGACAGGGGAGAGAGACCCAGTACTTC. Translation: CASSRQGRETQYF. V is TRBV5-1 and J is TRBJ2-5, with TRBD1 matching 8 bases. With 4 bases clipped from V and 4 bases from J, the junction kept 3 bases outside the gene matches. The germline V gene encodes CDR1 SGHRS and CDR2 YFSETQ. CDR3 length: 13 residues.

This clone appeared once. The chain has TRBV6-1 and TRBJ1-2; 12 nucleotides align to TRBD1. V lost 5 bases, J lost 8 bases, and 6 bases stayed unmatched. Germline loops: CDR1 MNHNS, CDR2 SASEGT. The length of the CDR3 is 14 residues. The CDR3 loop reads CASSPGDRGLGYTF. Here the CDR3 DNA reads TGTGCCAGCAGTCCTGGGGACAGGGGGCTCGGCTACACCTTC.

The J gene is TRBJ1-4, the V gene TRBV19; unclear D gene. Germline CDR1 is LNHDA and CDR2 is SQIVND (reference sequence). The CDR3 is made up of 14 amino acids. Trimming pared 4 bases from V and 4 bases from J, leaving 10 bases between. In nucleotides, the CDR3 is TGTGCCAGTAGTAACCTCAACAGTAATGAAAAACTGTTTTTT. Translated: CASSNLNSNEKLFF.

This chain links TRBV6-1 with TRBJ1-4; D is possibly TRBD1 (5 bases). Germline loops: CDR1 MNHNS, CDR2 SASEGT. This CDR3 has 15 residues. V lost 6 bases, J lost 7 bases, and 18 bases lay in between. The CDR3 DNA reads TGTGCCAGCAGGGACACCGGGACTTTGGTTGAAAAACTGTTTTTT. It translates to CASRDTGTLVEKLFF.

The V gene is TRBV5-4, the J gene TRBJ1-1; 7 bases are a match to TRBD1. CDR1 and CDR2 from the germline V gene are SGHNT and YYREEE (reference sequence). The CDR3 runs 15 residues. Unmatched junction bases numbered 6, after V lost 4 bases and J lost 0 bases. This CDR3 is CASSPDRSMNTEAFF. Here the CDR3 DNA reads TGTGCCAGCAGCCCGGACAGGAGCATGAACACTGAAGCTTTCTTT.

The rearrangement uses TRBV19 and TRBJ1-1; D gene ambiguous. CDR1 and CDR2 from the germline V gene are LNHDA and SQIVND (reference sequence). V lost 1 base and J 3 bases, leaving 9 bases between the germline ends. This CDR3 has 14 amino acids. CDR3 DNA: TGTGCCAGTAGTATAGGGGCTTCAGACACTGAAGCTTTCTTT. This gives the protein CASSIGASDTEAFF.

This clone was observed a few times. The rearrangement links TRBV30 to TRBJ1-2, with no clear D. Germline CDR1 and CDR2: GTSNPN and SVGIG (reference sequence). V was trimmed by 3 bases and J by 4 bases, leaving 15 bases between them. CDR3 size: 14 residues. CDR3 sequence: CAWRRKQEFYGYTF. CDR3 sequence (DNA): TGTGCCTGGAGACGAAAACAAGAATTCTATGGCTACACCTTC.

This chain connects TRBV15 to TRBJ2-1; 13 positions agree with TRBD2. The CDR3 has 17 amino acids. Germline V gives CDR1 LNHNV, CDR2 YYDKDF (reference sequence). V lost 1 base to trimming and J lost 5 bases; unmatched junction nucleotides: 5. The CDR3: CATSRGGGLAGDNEQFF. The CDR3 nucleotides read TGTGCCACCAGCAGAGGGGGAGGACTAGCGGGAGACAATGAGCAGTTCTTC. The full variable domain, completed using reference TRBV15 and TRBJ2-1, is DAMVIQNPRYQVTQFGKPVTLSCSQTLNHNVMYWYQQKSSQAPKLLFHYYDKDFNNEADTPDNFQSRRPNTSFCFLDIRSPGLGDTAMYLCATSRGGGLAGDNEQFFGPGTRLTVL.

This rearrangement joins TRBV27 to TRBJ1-5; D is undetermined. V was cut by 6 bases and J by 5 bases, with 17 bases left in between. The CDR3 has 15 amino acids. Germline loops: CDR1 MNHEY, CDR2 SMNVEV (reference sequence). The CDR3 DNA is TGTGCCAGCAGGGCCCTCACCAATCCCCATCAGCCCCAGCATTTT. Its translation is CASRALTNPHQPQHF.

The V and J genes are TRBV5-4 and TRBJ2-5; 12 bases line up with TRBD1. V trimming: 2 bases; J trimming: 5 bases; junction bases outside the gene matches: 7. CDR3 length equals 16 residues. Germline V gives CDR1 SGHNT, CDR2 YYREEE (reference sequence). The CDR3, as DNA: TGTGCCAGCAGCTTATCCCCTGGGACAGGGGGCGAGACCCAGTACTTC. This translates into CASSLSPGTGGETQYF.

The V gene is TRBV6-5, the J gene TRBJ2-2; 9 positions agree with TRBD1. The CDR3 runs 15 residues. CDR1 and CDR2 (germline): MNHEY, SVGAGI. V shed 4 bases, J shed 4 bases, and the junction held 4 bases outside the gene matches. CDR3 residues: CASSFTGGSTGELFF. DNA for the CDR3: TGTGCCAGCAGTTTCACAGGGGGCTCCACCGGGGAGCTGTTTTTT.